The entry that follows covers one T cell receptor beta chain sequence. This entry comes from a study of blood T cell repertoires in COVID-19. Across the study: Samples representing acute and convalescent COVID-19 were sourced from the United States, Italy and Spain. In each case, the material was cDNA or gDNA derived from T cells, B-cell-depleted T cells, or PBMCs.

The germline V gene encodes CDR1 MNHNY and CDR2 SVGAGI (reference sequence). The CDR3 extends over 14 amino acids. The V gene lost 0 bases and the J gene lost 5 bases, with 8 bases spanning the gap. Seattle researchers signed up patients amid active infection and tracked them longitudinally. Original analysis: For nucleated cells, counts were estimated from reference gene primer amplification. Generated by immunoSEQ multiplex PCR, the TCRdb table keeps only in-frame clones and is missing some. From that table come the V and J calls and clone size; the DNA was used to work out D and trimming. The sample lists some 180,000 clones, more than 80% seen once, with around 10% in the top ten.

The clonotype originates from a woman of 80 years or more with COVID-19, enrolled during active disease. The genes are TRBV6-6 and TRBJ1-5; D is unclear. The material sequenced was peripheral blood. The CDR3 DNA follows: TGTGCCAGCAGTTACTCCAAACCGGATCAGCCCCAGCATTTT. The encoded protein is CASSYSKPDQPQHF.